This T cell receptor (beta chain) is from a study of identical twins. A universal primer site arose from template switching, and cDNA bore unique molecular identifiers. One entry per CDR3 protein, called by TCRdb with MiXCR from the 5' RACE reads. The top ten clones hold approximately 0.94% of a sample with about 660,000 distinct CDR3 sequences, approximately 9% of them seen once. Findings and caveats of the study: Zero-insertion analyses might be partly confounded by invariant T cells like MAIT and iNKT. Compared with unrelated sharing, twin-shared out-of-frame alpha sequences had more low-probability sequences.

About this clonotype: The antigen remains unidentified.

Between the trimmed V and J ends, which lost 4 bases and 0 bases, there was a span of 16 bases. Germline lookup yields CDR1 SGHDN and CDR2 FVKESK. The CDR3 extends over 16 amino acids. These data are also associated with another study on yellow fever vaccine responses in identical twins.

The chain joins TRBV14 to TRBJ2-7; maybe TRBD2 (6 bases). The TCR comes from a woman aged 18-29 years in good health. Sequenced input: PBMCs. The CDR3 protein is CASSRKVGTFSYEQYF. The CDR3 DNA follows: TGTGCCAGCAGCCGAAAAGTAGGGACTTTCTCCTACGAGCAGTACTTC.